The rows below give T cell receptor beta chains drawn from one sample of a study of PD-1 blockade in classical Hodgkin lymphoma. Assay used: immunoSEQ multiplex PCR; TCRdb lists only in-frame clones, some missing. Of approximately 99,000 clones in the sample, roughly 80% are singletons; the top ten hold roughly 15%. This specimen was peripheral blood mononuclear cells (PBMCs), taken before the second cycle of nivolumab. The receptors come from a human donor with classical Hodgkin lymphoma. CDR3s include the opening cysteine and the closing phenylalanine or tryptophan. The D gene is left open where the match is weak. For some rows the clone size is stated as once, few or many, or as a class when expanded; others skip it.

D gene: -
V gene: TRBV7-8
J gene: TRBJ1-1
clone size: -
CDR3 protein: CASSWGTANTEAFF
CDR3 DNA: TGTGCCAGCAGCTGGGGGACGGCGAACACTGAAGCTTTCTTT

D gene: TRBD2
V gene: TRBV28
J gene: TRBJ2-1
clone size: -
CDR3 protein: CASIPGGPQGEQFF
CDR3 DNA: TGTGCCAGCATCCCGGGAGGCCCCCAGGGTGAGCAGTTCTTC

D gene: -
V gene: TRBV28
J gene: TRBJ1-2
clone size: -
CDR3 protein: CASSPGGVNYGYTF
CDR3 DNA: TGTGCCAGCAGTCCTGGGGGGGTTAACTATGGCTACACCTTC

D gene: -
V gene: TRBV5-1
J gene: TRBJ1-5
clone size: -
CDR3 protein: CASSLGPAGGDQPQHF
CDR3 DNA: TGCGCCAGCAGCTTGGGGCCGGCAGGAGGGGATCAGCCCCAGCATTTT

D gene: TRBD2
V gene: TRBV7-2
J gene: TRBJ2-7
clone size: -
CDR3 protein: CASSPSGTHSYEQYF
CDR3 DNA: TGTGCCAGCAGCCCAAGCGGGACCCACTCCTACGAGCAGTACTTC

D gene: -
V gene: TRBV6-1
J gene: TRBJ1-6
clone size: -
CDR3 protein: CAGRGLLNSPLHF
CDR3 DNA: TGTGCCGGCCGGGGGCTACTCAATTCACCCCTCCACTTT

D gene: TRBD2
V gene: TRBV7-2
J gene: TRBJ2-1
clone size: few
CDR3 protein: CASSLLLAGAVEQFF
CDR3 DNA: TGTGCCAGCAGCTTACTTCTAGCGGGAGCCGTTGAGCAGTTCTTC

D gene: -
V gene: TRBV18
J gene: TRBJ2-7
clone size: -
CDR3 protein: CASSPGGTPYEQYF
CDR3 DNA: TGTGCCAGCTCACCTGGCGGGACGCCCTACGAGCAGTACTTC

D gene: -
V gene: TRBV28
J gene: TRBJ1-1
clone size: -
CDR3 protein: CASSLRGLATEAFF
CDR3 DNA: TGTGCCAGCAGTTTGCGGGGGTTGGCCACTGAAGCTTTCTTT

D gene: TRBD1
V gene: TRBV9
J gene: TRBJ1-1
clone size: -
CDR3 protein: CASSVVPQGEDTEAFF
CDR3 DNA: TGTGCCAGCAGCGTCGTCCCACAGGGGGAGGATACTGAAGCTTTCTTT

D gene: TRBD1
V gene: TRBV6-1
J gene: TRBJ2-7
clone size: once
CDR3 protein: CASSEGPGGYEQYF
CDR3 DNA: TGTGCCAGCAGTGAGGGCCCAGGGGGATACGAGCAGTACTTC

D gene: TRBD2
V gene: TRBV5-8
J gene: TRBJ2-2
clone size: -
CDR3 protein: CASSLPSGSAGELFF
CDR3 DNA: TGTGCCAGCAGCTTGCCTAGCGGGAGTGCCGGGGAGCTGTTTTTT

D gene: -
V gene: TRBV28
J gene: TRBJ1-2
clone size: few
CDR3 protein: CASSDRVGLSYTF
CDR3 DNA: TGTGCCAGCAGTGATCGGGTAGGGTTGAGCTACACCTTC

D gene: TRBD2
V gene: TRBV2
J gene: TRBJ2-7
clone size: -
CDR3 protein: CASRTTSSYEQYF
CDR3 DNA: TGTGCCAGCAGAACGACTAGCAGCTACGAGCAGTACTTC

D gene: -
V gene: TRBV6-4
J gene: TRBJ1-1
clone size: once
CDR3 protein: CASSSLEGNTEAFF
CDR3 DNA: TGTGCCAGCAGTTCCCTGGAGGGGAACACTGAAGCTTTCTTT

D gene: -
V gene: TRBV7-2
J gene: TRBJ2-7
clone size: -
CDR3 protein: CASARTAGTLYEQYF
CDR3 DNA: TGTGCCAGCGCCCGCACGGCAGGGACGTTATACGAGCAGTACTTC

D gene: -
V gene: TRBV9
J gene: TRBJ2-1
clone size: few
CDR3 protein: CASSVDLREQFF
CDR3 DNA: TGTGCCAGCAGCGTAGATCTCCGTGAGCAGTTCTTC

D gene: TRBD1
V gene: TRBV7-2
J gene: TRBJ2-2
clone size: -
CDR3 protein: CASSLGQLGTGTGELFF
CDR3 DNA: TGTGCCAGCAGCTTAGGCCAACTCGGGACAGGCACCGGGGAGCTGTTTTTT

D gene: TRBD1
V gene: TRBV5-8
J gene: TRBJ2-2
clone size: -
CDR3 protein: CASSSGQRKTGELFF
CDR3 DNA: TGTGCCAGCAGCTCGGGACAGCGAAAGACCGGGGAGCTGTTTTTT

D gene: TRBD2
V gene: TRBV7-2
J gene: TRBJ2-7
clone size: -
CDR3 protein: CASSPLRVAGGLSYEQYF
CDR3 DNA: TGTGCCAGCAGCCCCCTCCGTGTAGCGGGAGGCCTCTCCTACGAGCAGTACTTC